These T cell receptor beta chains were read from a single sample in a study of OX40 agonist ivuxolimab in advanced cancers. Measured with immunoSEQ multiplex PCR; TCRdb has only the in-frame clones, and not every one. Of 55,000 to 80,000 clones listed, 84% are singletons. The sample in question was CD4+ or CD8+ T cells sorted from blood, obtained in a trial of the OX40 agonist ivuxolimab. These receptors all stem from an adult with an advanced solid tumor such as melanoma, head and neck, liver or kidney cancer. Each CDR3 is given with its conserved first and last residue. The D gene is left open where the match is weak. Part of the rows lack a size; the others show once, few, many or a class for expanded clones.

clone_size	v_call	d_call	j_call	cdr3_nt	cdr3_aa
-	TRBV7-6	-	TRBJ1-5	TGTGCCAGCAGCCCATCACCTGGCGGGACTCAGCCCCAGCATTTT	CASSPSPGGTQPQHF
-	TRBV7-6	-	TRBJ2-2	TGTGCCAGCACACGGGGCGGGGAGCTGTTTTTT	CASTRGGELFF
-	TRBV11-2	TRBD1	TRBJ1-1	TGTGCCAGCAGCTCGTTAACAGGGGCAAGTCTGAACACTGAAGCTTTCTTT	CASSSLTGASLNTEAFF
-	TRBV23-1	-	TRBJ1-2	TGCGCCAGCAAGCAGATCGCGTGGGGCTACACCTTC	CASKQIAWGYTF
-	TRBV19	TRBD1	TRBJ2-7	TGTGCCAGTAGTTCCGGGACAGGGGGCAGTCTCGCCTACGAGCAGTACTTC	CASSSGTGGSLAYEQYF
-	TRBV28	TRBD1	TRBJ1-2	TGTGCCAGCAGCCTCATACGGACAGGGGACAACTATGGCTACACCTTC	CASSLIRTGDNYGYTF
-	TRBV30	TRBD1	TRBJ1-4	TGTGCCTTTGACCCGTGGACAGGGGGGTTCGGAAAACTGTTTTTT	CAFDPWTGGFGKLFF
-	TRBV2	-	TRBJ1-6	TGTGCCAGCAGTGAGGCGGGGATCGGGTCACCCCTCCACTTT	CASSEAGIGSPLHF
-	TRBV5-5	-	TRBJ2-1	TGTGCCAGCAGCTTGGCACGAAGCTCCTACAATGAGCAGTTCTTC	CASSLARSSYNEQFF
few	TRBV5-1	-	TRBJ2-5	TGCGCCAGCAGTCCTTCCACGGATCTGGGGACCCAGTACTTC	CASSPSTDLGTQYF
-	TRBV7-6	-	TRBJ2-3	TGTGCCAGCAGCCAGCGGGTTAGCACAGATACGCAGTATTTT	CASSQRVSTDTQYF
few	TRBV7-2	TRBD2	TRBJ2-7	TGTGCCAGCAGCCCCCGACTAGCGGGAGGGTTGAGCTCCTACGAGCAGTACTTC	CASSPRLAGGLSSYEQYF
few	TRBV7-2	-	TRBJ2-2	TGTGCCAGCAGCACGCGGACAAGGAACACCGGGGAGCTGTTTTTT	CASSTRTRNTGELFF
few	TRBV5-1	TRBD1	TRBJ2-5	TGCGCCAGCAGCTTACAGGGGTTAGGGGAGACCCAGTACTTC	CASSLQGLGETQYF
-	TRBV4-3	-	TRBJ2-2	TGCGCCAGCAGCCAAAAAGAACTCCTCACCGGGGAGCTGTTTTTT	CASSQKELLTGELFF
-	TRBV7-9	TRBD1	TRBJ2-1	TGTGCCAGCAGCCCCGGGACAGGTCTTACCCCGGGGCAGTTCTTC	CASSPGTGLTPGQFF
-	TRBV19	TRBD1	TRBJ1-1	TGTGCCAGTCGGGACAGGGGGCGGTGGACTGAAGCTTTCTTT	CASRDRGRWTEAFF
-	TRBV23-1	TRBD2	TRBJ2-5	TGCGCCAGCAGAAAAGGGCCGGGGGGTGGGTACCAAGAGACCCAGTACTTC	CASRKGPGGGYQETQYF
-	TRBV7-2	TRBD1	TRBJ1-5	TGTGCCAGCAGCCTAGAAGGGGGCGCAAGCAATCAGCCCCAGCATTTT	CASSLEGGASNQPQHF
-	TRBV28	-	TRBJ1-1	TGTGCCAGCATTACCCCCTCGGGTGGGACTGAAGCTTTCTTT	CASITPSGGTEAFF
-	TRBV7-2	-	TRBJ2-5	TGTGCCAGCAGCTTAGACAGTTACCAAGAGACCCAGTACTTC	CASSLDSYQETQYF
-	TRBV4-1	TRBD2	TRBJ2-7	TGCGCCAGCAGCCAAGATTTTTCTAGCGGGGTAGGGGAGCAGTACTTC	CASSQDFSSGVGEQYF
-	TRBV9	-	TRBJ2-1	TGTGCCAGCAGCGTATCCGGGACCCCCGGGCTGATCGATGAGCAGTTCTTC	CASSVSGTPGLIDEQFF
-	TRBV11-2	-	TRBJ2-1	TGTGCCAGCAGCTTATACATAGACAATGAGCAGTTCTTC	CASSLYIDNEQFF
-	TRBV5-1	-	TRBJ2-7	TGCGCCAGCACCTCGGACAGCTACGAGCAGTACTTC	CASTSDSYEQYF
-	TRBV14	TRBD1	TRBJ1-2	TGTGCCAGCAGCCAAGAAGGACAGGGGTGGGCTGGCTACACCTTC	CASSQEGQGWAGYTF
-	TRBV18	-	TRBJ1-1	TGTGCCAGCTCACCACCGGGCTACTTAACTGAAGCTTTCTTT	CASSPPGYLTEAFF
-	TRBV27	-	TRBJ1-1	TGTGCCAGCAGTTTACACGGGGCCAGGGGTACTGAAGCTTTCTTT	CASSLHGARGTEAFF
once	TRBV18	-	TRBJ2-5	TGTGCCAGCTCACCTCGGACAGTCCAAGAGACCCAGTACTTC	CASSPRTVQETQYF
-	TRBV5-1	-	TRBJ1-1	TGCGCCAGCAGCCAACAATCTATGAACACTGAAGCTTTCTTT	CASSQQSMNTEAFF
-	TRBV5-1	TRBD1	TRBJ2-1	TGCGCCAGCAGCCCGGCGGGACAGGGGAACAACAATGAGCAGTTCTTC	CASSPAGQGNNNEQFF
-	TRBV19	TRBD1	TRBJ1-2	TGTGCCAGTAGCAGGGACAGGGGGGGGTTCGGCTACACCTTC	CASSRDRGGFGYTF
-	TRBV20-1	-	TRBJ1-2	TGCAGTACCCCGGGGGGCTACACCTTC	CSTPGGYTF
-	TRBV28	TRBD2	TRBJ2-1	TGTGCCAGCAGTTTAATCATGCCCCTCCATGGGTTTAGCGGGGGGGCTTTGTATGAGCAGTTCTTC	CASSLIMPLHGFSGGALYEQFF
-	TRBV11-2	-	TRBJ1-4	TGTGCCAGCAGCTTAGAATGGGGGTCTCGTGAAAAACTGTTTTTT	CASSLEWGSREKLFF
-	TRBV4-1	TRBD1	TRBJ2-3	TGCGCCAGCAGCCAAGGGGTCGGGACAGGGATGTCAGATACGCAGTATTTT	CASSQGVGTGMSDTQYF
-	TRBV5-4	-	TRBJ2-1	TGTGCCAGCAGCTTGAATTCAGGCCAGATCTACAATGAGCAGTTCTTC	CASSLNSGQIYNEQFF
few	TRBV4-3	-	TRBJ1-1	TGCGCCAGCAGCCAAGATAATACGGTAGAAGCTTTCTTT	CASSQDNTVEAFF
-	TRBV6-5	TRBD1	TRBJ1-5	TGTGCCAGCAGTAAACAGGGGAATCAGCCCCAGCATTTT	CASSKQGNQPQHF
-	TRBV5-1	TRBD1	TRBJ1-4	TGCGCCAGCAGCCTTACAGGGGGCAGGAGTGAAAAACTGTTTTTT	CASSLTGGRSEKLFF
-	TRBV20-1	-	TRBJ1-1	TGCAGTGCTAGTAGCAGCACTGAAGCTTTCTTT	CSASSSTEAFF
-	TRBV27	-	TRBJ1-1	TGTGCCAGCAGTTTAGAAAGGGGAAACACTGAAGCTTTCTTT	CASSLERGNTEAFF
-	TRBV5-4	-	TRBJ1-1	TGTGCCAGCAGCTTGGGTAGCAGGAACACTGAAGCTTTCTTT	CASSLGSRNTEAFF
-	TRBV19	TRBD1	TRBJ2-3	TGTGCCAGTAGACCTAGACAGGGGGCAAGGGATACGCAGTATTTT	CASRPRQGARDTQYF
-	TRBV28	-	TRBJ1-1	TGTGCCAGCCGAGACAGGAACACTGAAGCTTTCTTT	CASRDRNTEAFF
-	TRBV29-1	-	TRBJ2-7	TGCAGCGGAGCAGGTGACACCTACGAGCAGTACTTC	CSGAGDTYEQYF
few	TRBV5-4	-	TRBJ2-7	TGTGCCAGCAGCTTGGGGGGGGTTATGAACGAGCAGTACTTC	CASSLGGVMNEQYF
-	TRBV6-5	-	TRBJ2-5	TGTGCCACCACGAATCGGCTAGAGACCCAGTACTTC	CATTNRLETQYF
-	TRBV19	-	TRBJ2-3	TGTGCCAGTAGTTTAAGGGCGGTAGGCACAGATACGCAGTATTTT	CASSLRAVGTDTQYF
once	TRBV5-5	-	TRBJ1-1	TGTGCCAGCAGCTTGCTAGTAGCGAACACTGAAGCTTTCTTT	CASSLLVANTEAFF
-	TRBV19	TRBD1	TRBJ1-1	TGTGCCAGTAGTAGACAGGGTTTAATGAACACTGAAGCTTTCTTT	CASSRQGLMNTEAFF
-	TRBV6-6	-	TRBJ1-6	TGTGCCAGCAGCCTACATCCACCCCTCCACTTT	CASSLHPPLHF
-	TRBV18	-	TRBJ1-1	TGTGCCAGCTCAAAGGGGGACGGCAACACTGAAGCTTTCTTT	CASSKGDGNTEAFF